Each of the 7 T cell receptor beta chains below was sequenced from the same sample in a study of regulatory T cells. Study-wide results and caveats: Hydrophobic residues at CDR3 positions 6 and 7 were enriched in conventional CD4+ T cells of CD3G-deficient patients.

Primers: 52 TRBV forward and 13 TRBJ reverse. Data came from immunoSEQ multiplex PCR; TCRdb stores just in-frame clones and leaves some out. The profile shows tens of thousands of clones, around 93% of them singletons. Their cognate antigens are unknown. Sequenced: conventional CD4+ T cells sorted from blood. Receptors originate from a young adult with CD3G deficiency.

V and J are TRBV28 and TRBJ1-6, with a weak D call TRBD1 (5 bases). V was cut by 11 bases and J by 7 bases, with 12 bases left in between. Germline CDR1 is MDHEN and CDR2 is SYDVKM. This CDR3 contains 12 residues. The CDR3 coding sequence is TGTGCCTCCGCAGGGTGGAATTCACCCCTCCACTTT. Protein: CASAGWNSPLHF. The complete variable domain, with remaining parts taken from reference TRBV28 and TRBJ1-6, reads DVKVTQSSRYLVKRTGEKVFLECVQDMDHENMFWYRQDPGLGLRLIYFSYDVKMKEKGDIPEGYSVSREKKERFSLILESASTNQTSMYLCASAGWNSPLHFGNGTRLTVT.

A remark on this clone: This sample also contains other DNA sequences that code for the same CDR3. The CDR3 is CASSLSGLAGADTQYF. The CDR3 DNA reads TGTGCCAGCAGTTTATCGGGACTAGCGGGGGCAGATACGCAGTATTTT. The chain links TRBV28 to TRBJ2-3; TRBD2 agrees at 14 bases. The CDR3 runs 16 residues. CDR1 is MDHEN, CDR2 SYDVKM, per germline. V was pared by 1 base and J by 4 bases, with 1 base of the junction left unmatched.

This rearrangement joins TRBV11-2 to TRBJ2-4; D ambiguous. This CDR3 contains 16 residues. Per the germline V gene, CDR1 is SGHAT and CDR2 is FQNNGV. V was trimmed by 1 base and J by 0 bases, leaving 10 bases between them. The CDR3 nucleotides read TGTGCCAGCAGCTTAGTGGCAAATCTAGCCAAAAACATTCAGTACTTC. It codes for CASSLVANLAKNIQYF.

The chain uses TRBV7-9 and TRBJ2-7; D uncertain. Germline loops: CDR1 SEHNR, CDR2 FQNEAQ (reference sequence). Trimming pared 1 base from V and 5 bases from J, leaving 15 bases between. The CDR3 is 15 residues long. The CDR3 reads CASSLGTGGRDEQYF. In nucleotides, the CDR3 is TGTGCCAGCAGCTTAGGAACTGGCGGCCGGGACGAGCAGTACTTC. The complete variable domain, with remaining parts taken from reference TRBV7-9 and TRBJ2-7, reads DTGVSQNPRHKITKRGQNVTFRCDPISEHNRLYWYRQTLGQGPEFLTYFQNEAQLEKSRLLSDRFSAERPKGSFSTLEIQRTEQGDSAMYLCASSLGTGGRDEQYFGPGTRLTVT.

CDR3 region: CASSPPGQKNTEAFF. The CDR3 nucleotides read TGTGCCAGCAGCCCTCCCGGGCAGAAAAACACTGAAGCTTTCTTT. The chain has TRBV5-8 and TRBJ1-1; no firm D call. The CDR3 runs 15 residues. Trimming removed 4 bases at V and 2 bases at J, with 15 bases between. The germline CDR1 and CDR2 sequences are SGHTS and YDEGEE.

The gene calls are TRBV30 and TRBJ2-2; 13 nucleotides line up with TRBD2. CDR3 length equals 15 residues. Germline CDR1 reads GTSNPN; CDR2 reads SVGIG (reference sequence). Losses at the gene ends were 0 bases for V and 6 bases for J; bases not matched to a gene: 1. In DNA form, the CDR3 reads TGTGCCTGGAGTGTTGGACTAGCGGGAGCCGGGGAGCTGTTTTTT. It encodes CAWSVGLAGAGELFF.

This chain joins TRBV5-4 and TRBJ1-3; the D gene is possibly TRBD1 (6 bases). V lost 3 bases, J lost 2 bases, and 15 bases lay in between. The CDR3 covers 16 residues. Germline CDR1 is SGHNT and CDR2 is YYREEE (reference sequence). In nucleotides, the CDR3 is TGTGCCAGCAGCTACTTCGCAGGGGCTACTGGAAACACCATATATTTT. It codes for CASSYFAGATGNTIYF. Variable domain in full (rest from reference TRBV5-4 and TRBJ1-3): ETGVTQSPTHLIKTRGQQVTLRCSSQSGHNTVSWYQQALGQGPQFIFQYYREEENGRGNFPPRFSGLQFPNYSSELNVNALELDDSALYLCASSYFAGATGNTIYFGEGSWLTVV.